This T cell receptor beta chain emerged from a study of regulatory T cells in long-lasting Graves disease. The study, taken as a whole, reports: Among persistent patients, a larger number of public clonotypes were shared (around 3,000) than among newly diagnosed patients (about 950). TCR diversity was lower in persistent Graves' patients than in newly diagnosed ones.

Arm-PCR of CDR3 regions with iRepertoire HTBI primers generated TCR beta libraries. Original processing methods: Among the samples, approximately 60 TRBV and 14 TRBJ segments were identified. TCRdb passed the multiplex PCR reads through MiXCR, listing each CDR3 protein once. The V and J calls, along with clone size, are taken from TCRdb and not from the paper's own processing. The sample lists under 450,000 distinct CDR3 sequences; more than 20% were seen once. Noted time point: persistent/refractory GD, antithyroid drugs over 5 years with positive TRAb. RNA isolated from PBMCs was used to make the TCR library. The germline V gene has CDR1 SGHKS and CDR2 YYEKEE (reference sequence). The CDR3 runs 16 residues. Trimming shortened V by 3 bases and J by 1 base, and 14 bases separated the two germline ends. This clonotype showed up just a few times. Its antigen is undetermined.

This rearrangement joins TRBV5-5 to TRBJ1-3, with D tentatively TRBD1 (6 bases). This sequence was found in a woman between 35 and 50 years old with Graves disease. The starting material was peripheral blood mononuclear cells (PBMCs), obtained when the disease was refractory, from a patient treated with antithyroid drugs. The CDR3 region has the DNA TGTGCCAGCAGCTCGGACAGTACGCAATCTGGAAACACCATATATTTT. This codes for CASSSDSTQSGNTIYF.